The present T cell receptor beta chain was sequenced within a study of T cells expressing NK-cell markers. Overall study context: The authors derived TCR beta repertoires from sorted CD3+CD56+NKG2C+, CD3+CD56+NKG2C- and CD3+CD56-NKG2C+ T cells. Seven of the eight sequenced donors were classified as HCMV-seropositive, and one was classified as seronegative.

TCRdb reprocessed the 5' RACE reads and stores each CDR3 protein as one record, lacking DNA. The table for this sample gives about 150,000 distinct CDR3 sequences. Sequenced sample: blood T cells: a sorted CD56 or NKG2C T cell subset, CD4+ or CD8+ T cells, or bulk PBMC T cells (not recorded which). The source is a woman aged 45-65 years in good health.

The CDR3 here is CASSQVGTDTEAFF. The gene calls are TRBV4-1 and TRBJ1-1. Germline lookup yields CDR1 MGHRA and CDR2 YSYEKL. The CDR3 spans 14 residues.